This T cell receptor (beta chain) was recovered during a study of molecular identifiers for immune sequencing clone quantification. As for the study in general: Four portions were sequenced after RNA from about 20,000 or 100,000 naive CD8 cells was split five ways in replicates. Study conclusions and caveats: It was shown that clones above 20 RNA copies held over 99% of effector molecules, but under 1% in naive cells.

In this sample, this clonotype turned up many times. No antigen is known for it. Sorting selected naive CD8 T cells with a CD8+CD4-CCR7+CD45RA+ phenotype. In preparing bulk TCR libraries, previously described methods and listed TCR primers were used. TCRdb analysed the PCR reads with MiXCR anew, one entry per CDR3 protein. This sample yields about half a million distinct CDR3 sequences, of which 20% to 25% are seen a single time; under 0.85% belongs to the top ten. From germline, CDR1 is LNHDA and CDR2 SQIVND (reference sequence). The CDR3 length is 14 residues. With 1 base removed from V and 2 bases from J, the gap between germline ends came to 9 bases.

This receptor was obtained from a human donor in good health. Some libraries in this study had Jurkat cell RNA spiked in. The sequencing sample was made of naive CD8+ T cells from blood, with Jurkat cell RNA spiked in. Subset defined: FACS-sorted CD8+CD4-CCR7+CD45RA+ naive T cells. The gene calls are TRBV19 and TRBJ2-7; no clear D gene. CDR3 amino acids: CASSIAQHAYEQYF. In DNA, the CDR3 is TGTGCCAGTAGTATAGCCCAGCACGCCTACGAGCAGTACTTC.